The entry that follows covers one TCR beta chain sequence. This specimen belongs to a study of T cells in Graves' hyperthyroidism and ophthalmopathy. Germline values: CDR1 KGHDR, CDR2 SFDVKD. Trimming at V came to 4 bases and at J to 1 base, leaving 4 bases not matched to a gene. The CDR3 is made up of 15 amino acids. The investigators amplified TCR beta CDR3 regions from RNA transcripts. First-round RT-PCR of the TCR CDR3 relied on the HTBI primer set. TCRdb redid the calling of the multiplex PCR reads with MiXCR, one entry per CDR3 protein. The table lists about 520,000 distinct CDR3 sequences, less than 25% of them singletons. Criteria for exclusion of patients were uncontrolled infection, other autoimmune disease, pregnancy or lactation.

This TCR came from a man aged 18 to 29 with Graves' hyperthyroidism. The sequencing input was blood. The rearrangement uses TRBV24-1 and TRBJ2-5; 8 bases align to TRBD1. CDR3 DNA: TGTGCCACCAGTGACCGAGGACAGGGCCAAGAGACCCAGTACTTC. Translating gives CATSDRGQGQETQYF.